The 27 T cell receptor beta chains reported below all come from one sample, sequenced in a study of radiation and T cells in renal cell carcinoma. Regarding time point: baseline pretreatment blood. The treatment was: 15 Gy SBRT to primary tumor, nephrectomy 4 weeks later. Profiling relied on immunoSEQ multiplex PCR, and the TCRdb table lists in-frame clones only, not all of them. In the table there are under 65,000 clones, over 70% of which are singletons. The sample here was blood, taken from a patient whose treatment included radiotherapy and nephrectomy. These receptors originate from a man in his 60s with renal cell carcinoma.

This chain links TRBV7-2 with TRBJ2-1, with D unresolved. V lost 5 bases to trimming and J lost 6 bases, with 20 bases between them. The CDR3 is 16 amino acids. Germline V gives CDR1 SGHTA, CDR2 FQGNSA. The chain's CDR3 is CASSPPPIVVTNEQFF. Written as DNA, the CDR3 is TGTGCCAGCAGCCCGCCCCCCATTGTAGTGACCAATGAGCAGTTCTTC.

This chain links TRBV7-6 with TRBJ2-3; 9 bases match TRBD2. Germline V CDR1 and CDR2: SGHVS, FNYEAQ. The junction had 3 bases not matched to a gene; V was cut back by 2 bases and J by 0 bases. There are 16 residues in the CDR3. The CDR3 nucleotides read TGTGCCAGCAGCTTAAAACTAGCGGGCAGCACAGATACGCAGTATTTT. Its protein is CASSLKLAGSTDTQYF.

The chain carries TRBV6-5 and TRBJ2-7; 9 bases fit TRBD2. The CDR3 length is 15 residues. The germline V gene has CDR1 MNHEY and CDR2 SVGAGI. V gave up 2 bases and J gave up 6 bases; unmatched junction bases: 8. Here the CDR3 DNA reads TGTGCCAGCAGTTACCCCGCGGGAGGGCCGAGCGAGCAGTACGTC. Translation: CASSYPAGGPSEQYV.

The chain is built from TRBV2 and TRBJ2-2; 12 nucleotides line up with TRBD1. The CDR3 is made up of 18 amino acids. The V gene's germline CDR1 is SNHLY and CDR2 FYNNEI. Unmatched junction bases numbered 7, after V lost 5 bases and J lost 0 bases. The CDR3 nucleotides read TGTGCCAGCAGTCCGGGACAGGGGGCAGGATCGAACACCGGGGAGCTGTTTTTT. Protein product: CASSPGQGAGSNTGELFF.

This chain links TRBV7-9 with TRBJ2-2; D not resolved. The CDR3 is 15 amino acids. Between the trimmed V and J ends, which lost 2 bases and 2 bases, there was a span of 9 bases. CDR1 is SEHNR, CDR2 FQNEAQ, per germline (reference sequence). The DNA for the CDR3 is TGTGCCAGCAGCTTAAATCGGGTCAACACCGGGGAGCTGTTTTTT. This codes for CASSLNRVNTGELFF.

The V and J genes are TRBV11-2 and TRBJ2-7; tentative D call: TRBD2 (5 bases). The V end lost 5 bases, the J end lost 3 bases, and 11 bases lay between the germline ends. The CDR3 sequence is 13 residues long. CDR1 and CDR2 from the germline V gene are SGHAT and FQNNGV. This CDR3 reads CASSLILDYEQYV. DNA for the CDR3: TGTGCCAGCAGCCTGATACTAGACTACGAGCAGTACGTC.

V and J are TRBV27 and TRBJ1-2; TRBD1 matches 10 bases. Germline V gene lookup returns CDR1 MNHEY and CDR2 SMNVEV (reference sequence). Trimming at V came to 6 bases and at J to 0 bases, leaving 7 bases not matched to a gene. The CDR3 loop spans 16 amino acids. The CDR3 sequence is CASSPGQGYANYGYTF. The CDR3 DNA sequence: TGTGCCAGCAGCCCGGGACAGGGGTACGCTAACTATGGCTACACCTTC.

This clone was seen a handful of times. CDR3 amino acids: CASSLSLDYGYTF. In DNA, the CDR3 is TGTGCCAGCAGTTTATCGTTGGACTATGGCTACACCTTC. V is TRBV27 and J is TRBJ1-2; D unresolved. Trimming cost V 0 bases and J 3 bases, with 5 bases left between them. CDR3 size: 13 residues. Germline V gene lookup returns CDR1 MNHEY and CDR2 SMNVEV (reference sequence).

The J gene is TRBJ2-1, the V gene TRBV7-9, with D unclear. The CDR3 extends over 13 amino acids. The V gene's germline CDR1 is SEHNR and CDR2 FQNEAQ (reference sequence). The V end was cut by 3 bases, the J end by 4 bases, with 7 bases between. The CDR3, as DNA: TGTGCCAGCAGCTTCGACGTTTACAATGAGCAGTTCTTC. Encoded protein: CASSFDVYNEQFF.

The table lists this clone with a few counts. V usage is TRBV7-2 and J usage is TRBJ2-3; 7 nucleotides align to TRBD2. The CDR3 runs 17 residues. Trimming at V came to 1 base and at J to 4 bases, leaving 11 bases not matched to a gene. Germline values: CDR1 SGHTA, CDR2 FQGNSA. The CDR3, as DNA: TGTGCCAGCAGCTTAGATACTAGCGCCCTTAGTGCAGATACGCAGTATTTT. Translating it yields CASSLDTSALSADTQYF.

V gene TRBV27 combines with J gene TRBJ2-2; TRBD1 matches at 9 bases. The junction had 5 bases not matched to a gene; V was cut back by 6 bases and J by 3 bases. Germline CDR1 is MNHEY and CDR2 is SMNVEV (reference sequence). The CDR3 length is 15 residues. The CDR3 DNA follows: TGTGCCAGCAGCCAAGGACAGGGGTACACCGGGGAGCTGTTTTTT. This encodes CASSQGQGYTGELFF.

The V and J genes are TRBV6-1 and TRBJ2-7; no firm D call. Germline V lookup: CDR1 MNHNS, CDR2 SASEGT. V lost 1 base to trimming and J lost 2 bases, with 15 bases between them. This CDR3 is built from 16 residues. The CDR3 loop reads CASSEEGQVPPYEQYF. DNA for the CDR3: TGTGCCAGCAGTGAAGAAGGGCAGGTTCCCCCCTACGAGCAGTACTTC.

The chain combines TRBV7-8 with TRBJ1-1, with unresolved D. The CDR3 extends over 13 amino acids. Trimming took 6 bases from V and 1 from J, leaving 9 bases between them. The germline CDR1 and CDR2 sequences are SGHVS and FQNEAQ. The CDR3 loop reads CASSRSTNTEAFF. For the CDR3, the DNA is TGTGCCAGCAGTCGTTCAACGAACACTGAAGCTTTCTTT.

V and J are TRBV2 and TRBJ1-1, with D uncertain. Germline values: CDR1 SNHLY, CDR2 FYNNEI. The CDR3 is 14 amino acids. V was shortened by 7 bases and J by 0 bases, with 12 bases between the two germline ends. The CDR3 region is CASKEAGLNTEAFF. CDR3 sequence (DNA): TGTGCCAGCAAGGAGGCAGGACTGAACACTGAAGCTTTCTTT.

The chain uses TRBV7-8 and TRBJ1-5; D gene unclear. Germline V CDR1 and CDR2: SGHVS, FQNEAQ. V dropped 1 base and J dropped 9 bases, with 13 bases sitting between them. This CDR3 is built from 14 residues. The CDR3 sequence is CASSLGAGISPQHF. The CDR3 DNA is TGTGCCAGCAGCTTAGGGGCAGGAATTTCGCCCCAGCATTTT.

This clone was observed a handful of times. V usage is TRBV6-6 and J usage is TRBJ2-7; TRBD2 matches at 7 bases. Germline V gene lookup returns CDR1 MNHNY and CDR2 SVGAGI (reference sequence). The CDR3 is made up of 14 amino acids. With V trimmed by 2 bases and J by 3 bases, 4 bases remained unmatched. DNA of the CDR3: TGTGCCAGCAGTTACGCGGGAGCGGGCTACGAGCAGTACGTC. Its translation: CASSYAGAGYEQYV.

The gene calls are TRBV5-6 and TRBJ1-5, with D uncertain. Trimming stripped 0 bases from V and 7 bases from J, with 8 bases between. Germline lookup yields CDR1 SGHDT and CDR2 YYEEEE. The CDR3 is 13 amino acids. The CDR3 sequence: CASSLDPGQPQHF. CDR3 in DNA: TGTGCCAGCAGCTTGGATCCGGGCCAGCCCCAGCATTTT.

The sample holds a few counts of this clone. The chain links TRBV6-5 to TRBJ2-6, with D uncertain. This CDR3 comprises 12 residues. Trimming removed 5 bases at V and 4 bases at J, with 3 bases between. CDR1 MNHEY and CDR2 SVGAGI come from the germline V gene. CDR3 coding DNA: TGTGCCAGCAGTGAAGGGGCCAACGTCCTGACTTTC. Translated: CASSEGANVLTF.

V usage is TRBV6-1 and J usage is TRBJ2-7, with 10 positions matching TRBD1. Per the germline V gene, CDR1 is MNHNS and CDR2 is SASEGT. Trimming at V came to 10 bases and at J to 5 bases, leaving 11 bases not matched to a gene. The CDR3 is 14 amino acids. The CDR3 loop reads CATANRQGADEQYV. The DNA for the CDR3 is TGTGCCACCGCGAACCGACAGGGGGCCGACGAGCAGTACGTC.

This clone is categorized as medium-sized. The chain is built from TRBV2 and TRBJ1-6; TRBD1 aligns across 7 bases. The CDR3 contains 15 residues. The J segment lost 6 bases and the V segment lost 2 bases, leaving 4 bases of the junction unmatched. Germline lookup yields CDR1 SNHLY and CDR2 FYNNEI. The CDR3 bases are TGTGCCAGCAGTGAAACGGGACAGCCTAATTCACCCCTCCACTTT. Its translation: CASSETGQPNSPLHF.

This clone was detected only a few times. The rearrangement joins TRBV6-5 to TRBJ1-1; 7 bases are a match to TRBD1. This CDR3 has 12 residues. J lost 0 bases, V lost 9 bases, and 1 base had no gene match. Germline assignment: CDR1 MNHEY and CDR2 SVGAGI. The CDR3 region has the DNA TGTGCCAGTCAGGGGGTGAACACTGAAGCTTTCTTT. Encoded protein: CASQGVNTEAFF.

The CDR3 protein is CASSVKPLPQGSNEKLFF. Written as DNA, the CDR3 is TGTGCCAGCAGCGTAAAGCCCCTCCCGCAGGGGTCTAATGAAAAACTGTTTTTT. The J gene is TRBJ1-4, the V gene TRBV9; TRBD1 might be the D (6 bases). In germline, CDR1 is SGDLS, CDR2 YYNGEE. V was cut by 1 base and J by 3 bases, with 19 bases left in between. The CDR3 covers 18 residues.

The chain joins TRBV7-2 to TRBJ1-2; tentatively, D is TRBD1 (5 bases). The V gene's germline CDR1 is SGHTA and CDR2 FQGNSA. CDR3 size: 13 residues. V gave up 4 bases and J gave up 8 bases, with 14 bases separating them. DNA for the CDR3: TGTGCCAGCAGCTCCTTCTTGGGGCCCGGCTACACCTTC. Encoded protein: CASSSFLGPGYTF. Combining the CDR3 with reference TRBV7-2 and TRBJ1-2 gives the whole variable domain GAGVSQSPSNKVTEKGKDVELRCDPISGHTALYWYRQSLGQGLEFLIYFQGNSAPDKSGLPSDRFSAERTGGSVSTLTIQRTQQEDSAVYLCASSSFLGPGYTFGSGTRLTVV.

The chain joins TRBV5-1 to TRBJ2-1; weak D call: TRBD2 (6 bases). Trimming shortened V by 0 bases and J by 4 bases, and 17 bases separated the two germline ends. CDR3 size: 17 residues. The germline V gene has CDR1 SGHRS and CDR2 YFSETQ. CDR3 nucleotides: TGCGCCAGCAGCTTGGGCCCTGGCCCTAGCGAGTACAATGAGCAGTTCTTC. Translated, it gives CASSLGPGPSEYNEQFF.

This clone is a singleton in its sample. This rearrangement joins TRBV2 to TRBJ1-1; 7 positions match TRBD1. Germline CDR1 reads SNHLY; CDR2 reads FYNNEI. The CDR3 is 15 residues long. The V and J ends lost 6 bases and 0 bases, in that order; junction bases with no gene match: 7. CDR3 protein: CASREDRMMNTEAFF. CDR3 DNA sequence: TGTGCCAGCAGGGAGGACAGGATGATGAACACTGAAGCTTTCTTT.

The J gene is TRBJ1-1, the V gene TRBV6-6; D may be TRBD1 (6 bases). Trimming removed 4 bases from V and 1 base from J, with 10 bases in between. Germline CDR1 and CDR2: MNHNY and SVGAGI (reference sequence). The CDR3 length is 14 residues. Written as DNA, the CDR3 is TGTGCCAGCAGTTTGCGACAGGAGAACACTGAAGCTTTCTTT. Translated, it gives CASSLRQENTEAFF.

V gene TRBV14 combines with J gene TRBJ2-1; 9 nucleotides match TRBD2. The J segment lost 8 bases and the V segment lost 0 bases, leaving 17 bases of the junction unmatched. The CDR3 loop spans 19 amino acids. Germline V CDR1 and CDR2: SGHDN, FVKESK. The CDR3 DNA is TGTGCCAGCAGCCAAGATAGGGCTCTGGTAAGCGGGAGGAGGTATGAGCAGTTCTTC. It is translated as CASSQDRALVSGRRYEQFF.